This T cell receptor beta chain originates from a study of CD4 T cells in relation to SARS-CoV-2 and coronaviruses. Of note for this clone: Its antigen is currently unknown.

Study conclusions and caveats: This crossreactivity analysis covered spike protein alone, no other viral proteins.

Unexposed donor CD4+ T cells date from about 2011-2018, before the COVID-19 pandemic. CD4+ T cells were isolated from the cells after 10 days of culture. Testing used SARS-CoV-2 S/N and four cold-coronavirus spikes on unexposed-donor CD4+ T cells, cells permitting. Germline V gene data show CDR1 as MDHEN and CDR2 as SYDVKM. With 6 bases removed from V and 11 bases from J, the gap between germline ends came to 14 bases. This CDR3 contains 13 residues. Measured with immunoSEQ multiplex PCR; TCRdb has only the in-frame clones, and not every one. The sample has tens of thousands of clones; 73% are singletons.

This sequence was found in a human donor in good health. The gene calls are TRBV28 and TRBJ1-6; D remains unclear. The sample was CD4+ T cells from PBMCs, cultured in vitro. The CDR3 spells CASSKALGTPLHF. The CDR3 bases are TGTGCCAGCAGCAAGGCCCTGGGTACACCCCTCCACTTT.